This T cell receptor beta chain was obtained from a study of regulatory T cells in long-lasting Graves disease. At the level of the study: Patients newly diagnosed with Graves' had been on antithyroid drugs for under 3 months.

This clonotype was seen repeatedly, ten times or more. Arm-PCR of CDR3 regions and iRepertoire HTBI primers were used to build TCR beta libraries. TCRdb reprocessed the multiplex PCR reads with MiXCR, giving one entry per CDR3 protein. The sample includes fewer than 500,000 distinct CDR3 sequences, 15% to 20% of them seen just once. Sample time point: newly diagnosed GD, antithyroid drugs for less than 3 months. Scientists built the TCR library using RNA that was extracted from PBMCs. V lost 6 bases to trimming and J lost 1 base, with 12 bases between them. Per the germline V gene, CDR1 is GTSNPN and CDR2 is SVGIG (reference sequence). The CDR3 totals 13 residues. The same specimen was also included in a second study, on T cells in Graves' hyperthyroidism and ophthalmopathy. This second report adds: Most clonotypes expanded in thyroid above 0.001 were likewise present in blood.

This receptor was taken from a man aged 35-49 years with Graves disease. The sample in question was peripheral blood mononuclear cells (PBMCs), obtained at new diagnosis, from a patient treated with antithyroid drugs. This rearrangement joins TRBV30 to TRBJ1-1; D remains unclear. CDR3 sequence: CACQPPGNTEAFF. The DNA for the CDR3 is TGTGCCTGCCAACCGCCAGGGAACACTGAAGCTTTCTTT.